A selection of T cell receptor beta chains follows, all from one sample in a study of PD-L1 blockade in urothelial cancer. Method: immunoSEQ multiplex PCR; TCRdb's copy keeps in-frame clones and lacks some. The sample carries tens of thousands of clones, approximately 83% recorded once. The specimen comprised PBMCs, sampled around atezolizumab (anti-PD-L1) treatment. The receptors originated from a man aged 55 to 70 with urothelial cancer. CDR3s include the opening cysteine and the closing phenylalanine or tryptophan. The D gene is left open where the match is weak. Expanded clones are given a class, and other clones once, few, many or no size at all.

-	TRBJ2-3	TRBD1	TRBV6-1	TGTGCCAGCAGTCACAGGGGATTGGACACAGATACGCAGTATTTT	CASSHRGLDTDTQYF
-	TRBJ1-1	-	TRBV18	TGTGCCAGCTCACCACCTGAGGTAGGCATGAACACTGAAGCTTTCTTT	CASSPPEVGMNTEAFF
-	TRBJ2-7	-	TRBV5-6	TGTGCCAGCACCCGAATCTGGGGAGGATACGAGCAGTACTTC	CASTRIWGGYEQYF
-	TRBJ2-3	-	TRBV7-9	TGTGCCAGCAGCCCAACGACAGGATCATACACAGATACGCAGTATTTT	CASSPTTGSYTDTQYF
-	TRBJ2-2	-	TRBV29-1	TGCAGCGTTTGGGAGCGGACCGGGGAGCTGTTTTTT	CSVWERTGELFF
-	TRBJ2-5	TRBD1	TRBV7-3	TGTGCCAGCAGCCGAAGAACGAGGGACAGCTCTACAGAGACCCAGTACTTC	CASSRRTRDSSTETQYF
few	TRBJ2-7	-	TRBV11-2	TGTGCCAGCAGCTTCGGGGAGTTCCAGCAGTACTTC	CASSFGEFQQYF
-	TRBJ2-7	-	TRBV7-9	TGTGCCAGCAGCTTAGCGGGGCGGGGTAACTACGAGCAGTACTTC	CASSLAGRGNYEQYF
few	TRBJ2-7	-	TRBV7-2	TGTGCCAGCAGCTTTAGCCCCTTCGGGGAGCAGTACTTC	CASSFSPFGEQYF
-	TRBJ1-1	-	TRBV6-1	TGTGCCAGCAGCCGTACGGGGAAAGCTTTCTTT	CASSRTGKAFF
few	TRBJ1-1	-	TRBV29-1	TGCAGCCTCCGGGCAGGGCTGTACACTGAAGCTTTCTTT	CSLRAGLYTEAFF
-	TRBJ2-1	-	TRBV7-2	TGTGCCAGCAGCTTAGATGGGCGATCAGGGGTAAGGCAGTTCTTC	CASSLDGRSGVRQFF
once	TRBJ2-5	-	TRBV5-1	TGCGCCAGCAGCTACGGACAGCGCCAAGAGACCCAGTACTTC	CASSYGQRQETQYF
-	TRBJ1-4	TRBD1	TRBV27	TGTGCCAGCAGTTCGTGGACAGGGGGAGAAAAACTGTTTTTT	CASSSWTGGEKLFF
-	TRBJ2-3	-	TRBV21-1	TGTGCCAGCAGCAAAGGGGGCAGGGTACGAGATACGCAGTATTTT	CASSKGGRVRDTQYF
-	TRBJ1-5	TRBD1	TRBV19	TGTGCCAGTAGTAAGGCGACAGGGCTTCATCAGCCCCAGCATTTT	CASSKATGLHQPQHF
-	TRBJ2-1	TRBD2	TRBV5-4	TGTGCCAGCAGCTTGTTAACCGGGACTAGCAGGTACAATGAGCAGTTCTTC	CASSLLTGTSRYNEQFF
-	TRBJ2-3	-	TRBV19	TGTGCCAGTAGGGGCAGGGGACAAACAGATACGCAGTATTTT	CASRGRGQTDTQYF
-	TRBJ1-3	TRBD1	TRBV10-2	TGCGCCAGCAGCCGGACAGGGTCTGGAAACACCATATATTTT	CASSRTGSGNTIYF
-	TRBJ1-5	TRBD1	TRBV28	TGTGCCAGCAGTCCAACGGTACAGGGGTATCAGCCCCAGCATTTT	CASSPTVQGYQPQHF
-	TRBJ2-3	TRBD2	TRBV28	TGTGCCAGCACAAGCGGGGGGGCAAGAGATACGCAGTATTTT	CASTSGGARDTQYF
-	TRBJ2-5	TRBD2	TRBV5-1	TGCGCCAGCAGCTTGGCGGGTCGTGCAGCGGGGATCCAAGAGACCCAGTACTTC	CASSLAGRAAGIQETQYF